These 9 T cell receptor beta chains originate from one sample sequenced in a study of post-analysis software for immune sequencing data. These receptors are not linked to any known antigen. Study-wide results and caveats: Among 4 or 5 TRBV segments more frequent in patients than controls were TRBV5-6, TRBV5-1 and TRBV20-1.

Unique molecular identifiers were carried by the TCR beta cDNA libraries. TCRdb ran MiXCR on the PCR reads and lists one entry per CDR3 protein. Found here are some 690,000 distinct CDR3 sequences, around 27% of them singletons; the top ten hold around 0.55%. Sequenced input: blood. Source of these receptors: a girl aged 5-17 years with multiple sclerosis.

CDR3 loop: CASSSGQFYTGELFF. DNA for the CDR3: TGTGCCAGCAGTTCCGGGCAGTTTTACACCGGGGAGCTGTTTTTT. V gene TRBV12-3 or TRBV12-4 combines with J gene TRBJ2-2, with D hard to call. This CDR3 has 15 amino acids. Trimming stripped 4 bases from V and 3 bases from J, with 12 bases between.

This clonotype has only a few counts. The chain combines TRBV7-8 with TRBJ2-3; 12 bases agree with TRBD2. V shed 5 bases, J shed 2 bases, and the junction held 17 bases outside the gene matches. Germline V gives CDR1 SGHVS, CDR2 FQNEAQ. This CDR3 has 20 amino acids. The CDR3 here is CASSLRLGLAGRGSTDTQYF. Written as DNA, the CDR3 is TGTGCCAGCAGCCTCCGGTTGGGACTAGCGGGCCGAGGGTCCACAGATACGCAGTATTTT.

The V and J genes are TRBV5-1 and TRBJ2-4; 7 bases are shared with TRBD1. Germline V gene sequence: CDR1 SGHRS, CDR2 YFSETQ. The CDR3 loop spans 18 amino acids. V shed 3 bases and J 0 bases; nucleotides not matched to a gene: 12. The CDR3 protein is CASSWGTGQRIAKNIQYF. The CDR3 bases are TGCGCCAGCAGCTGGGGGACGGGACAGCGGATAGCCAAAAACATTCAGTACTTC. The full variable domain, in which reference TRBV5-1 and TRBJ2-4 provide the parts outside the CDR3, is KAGVTQTPRYLIKTRGQQVTLSCSPISGHRSVSWYQQTPGQGLQFLFEYFSETQRNKGNFPGRFSGRQFSNSRSEMNVSTLELGDSALYLCASSWGTGQRIAKNIQYFGAGTRLSVL.

This clonotype was counted at least ten times. J is TRBJ2-7 and V is TRBV15; 7 bases match TRBD1. The trim removed 0 bases at V and 4 bases at J, leaving 9 bases unmatched. Germline V gives CDR1 LNHNV, CDR2 YYDKDF (reference sequence). The CDR3 spans 16 residues. DNA of the CDR3: TGTGCCACCAGCAGAGATGTACAGGGGAACCCTTACGAGCAGTACTTC. Translated: CATSRDVQGNPYEQYF.

This clonotype was found a few times. The chain has TRBV9 and TRBJ1-1; D is perhaps TRBD1 (5 bases). The CDR3 covers 14 residues. Trimming left V 2 bases short and J 2 bases short, with 10 bases between. Germline CDR1 SGDLS, CDR2 YYNGEE. The CDR3 coding sequence is TGTGCCAGCAGCGTCGAGGACATAAACACTGAAGCTTTCTTT. Protein: CASSVEDINTEAFF.

This clonotype has a handful of counts. V is TRBV10-3 and J is TRBJ1-1; possibly TRBD1 for D (5 bases). There are 12 residues in the CDR3. The germline gives CDR1 ENHRY, CDR2 SYGVKD. Trimming took 6 bases from V and 4 from J, leaving 9 bases between them. CDR3 amino acids: CAIRDTRTEAFF. The CDR3 DNA sequence: TGTGCCATCAGGGACACCCGCACTGAAGCTTTCTTT.

This clonotype has only a few counts. The rearrangement uses TRBV20-1 and TRBJ2-7; 8 bases agree with TRBD1. Germline CDR1 DFQATT, CDR2 SNEGSKA (reference sequence). With V trimmed by 0 bases and J by 4 bases, 11 bases remained unmatched. This CDR3 has 16 amino acids. DNA for the CDR3: TGCAGTGCTAGAGATCCCGGACAGGGTGTTGGGTACGAGCAGTACTTC. This sequence encodes CSARDPGQGVGYEQYF.

This clonotype was counted between two and nine times. CDR3 residues: CASSFMQTQYF. DNA of the CDR3: TGTGCCAGCAGTTTTATGCAGACCCAGTACTTC. The chain links TRBV27 to TRBJ2-5; no definite D call. Trimming removed 3 bases from V and 6 bases from J, with 5 bases in between. This CDR3 is 11 amino acids long. Germline V gene lookup returns CDR1 MNHEY and CDR2 SMNVEV (reference sequence).

A single count supports this clonotype. This chain connects TRBV28 to TRBJ1-5; D is unclear. The CDR3 has 16 amino acids. Trimming took off 3 bases at V and 1 base at J, with 13 bases between the two ends. Germline CDR1 MDHEN, CDR2 SYDVKM. CDR3 loop: CASSLTPTLSNQPQHF. For the CDR3, the DNA is TGTGCCAGCAGTTTGACCCCCACATTGAGCAATCAGCCCCAGCATTTT.